The 25 T cell receptor beta chains reported below all come from one sample, sequenced in a study of vaccination and CD4 T cells after COVID-19. Indicated treatment: approximately 9-day PBMC culture with coronavirus spike peptide pools or control peptides (ViraFEST assay). Researchers used the Oncomine TCR Beta short-read assay to sequence DNA from cultured CD4+ T cells. TCRdb reanalysed the PCR reads using MiXCR and keeps one entry per CDR3 protein. This repertoire shows 13,000 or so distinct CDR3 sequences, roughly 29% found once; its top ten account for roughly 30%. No antigen has been assigned to these receptors. The source material was CD4+ T cells from blood, cultured in vitro, sampled before SARS-CoV-2 vaccination. The receptors shown here come from a human donor who received a COVID-19 vaccine.

This clonotype was detected only a few times. The chain carries TRBV19 and TRBJ1-6; D is possibly TRBD1 (6 bases). The CDR3 spans 20 residues. CDR1 LNHDA and CDR2 SQIVND come from the germline V gene (reference sequence). V gave up 3 bases and J gave up 0 bases, with 21 bases separating them. CDR3 residues: CASSMSYRVNPSSYNSPLHF. CDR3 sequence (DNA): TGTGCCAGTAGTATGTCGTACAGGGTAAATCCTAGCTCCTATAATTCACCCCTCCACTTT.

The table lists this clonotype with a few counts. The rearrangement joins TRBV7-2 to TRBJ1-5; D uncertain. Trimming took 5 bases from V and 1 from J, leaving 6 bases between them. The CDR3 has 13 amino acids. Germline V gene lookup returns CDR1 SGHTA and CDR2 FQGNSA. CDR3 DNA: TGTGCCAGCAGCCCTGACAGCAATCAGCCCCAGCATTTT. As protein: CASSPDSNQPQHF.

This sequence joins TRBV19 and TRBJ1-1; 9 nucleotides agree with TRBD1. The ends lost 5 bases at V and 11 bases at J; junction bases unmatched: 18. Germline V gene lookup returns CDR1 LNHDA and CDR2 SQIVND (reference sequence). The CDR3 covers 16 residues. The CDR3 reads CASSSHRDRDVGAAFF. The CDR3 nucleotides read TGTGCCAGTAGTTCCCACCGGGACAGGGATGTCGGGGCGGCTTTCTTT.

This clonotype has more than one count but fewer than ten. V gene TRBV6-1 combines with J gene TRBJ2-2; D is unclear. V was clipped by 4 bases and J by 4 bases, with 7 bases between them. This CDR3 has 13 residues. The germline CDR1 and CDR2 sequences are MNHNS and SASEGT. The CDR3 nucleotides read TGTGCCAGCAGTGGACGGGTCACCGGGGAGCTGTTTTTT. It translates to CASSGRVTGELFF.

This chain joins TRBV15 and TRBJ1-6; no clear D gene. The V end lost 3 bases, the J end lost 10 bases, and 13 bases lay between the germline ends. Germline loops: CDR1 LNHNV, CDR2 YYDKDF (reference sequence). This CDR3 has 14 amino acids. Here the CDR3 reads CATSSSPGVSPLHF. The CDR3, as DNA: TGTGCCACCAGCAGTAGCCCTGGGGTATCACCCCTCCACTTT.

The rearrangement uses TRBV11-3 and TRBJ2-3, with 12 bases identical to TRBD2. The germline gives CDR1 SGHNT, CDR2 YENEEA. The CDR3 length is 19 residues. Germline trimming cut 4 bases from V and 0 bases from J; bases unmatched to any gene: 11. The CDR3 DNA sequence: TGTGCCAGCAGCTCTCTCGTTGGACTAGCGGGGCTTAGCACAGATACGCAGTATTTT. It encodes CASSSLVGLAGLSTDTQYF. Variable domain in full (rest from reference TRBV11-3 and TRBJ2-3): EAGVVQSPRYKIIEKKQPVAFWCNPISGHNTLYWYLQNLGQGPELLIRYENEEAVDDSQLPKDRFSAERLKGVDSTLKIQPAELGDSAVYLCASSSLVGLAGLSTDTQYFGPGTRLTVL.

The chain has TRBV12-3 or TRBV12-4 and TRBJ1-5; no firm D call. The CDR3 runs 14 residues. V shed 2 bases and J shed 2 bases, with 7 bases lying between them. The CDR3 nucleotides read TGTGCCAGCAGTTTATGGGCGGGCAATCAGCCCCAGCATTTT. This translates into CASSLWAGNQPQHF.

This clonotype was counted only a few times. The chain combines TRBV7-6 with TRBJ2-5; D unresolved. This CDR3 has 15 residues. Germline loops: CDR1 SGHVS, CDR2 FNYEAQ. Trimming removed 0 bases from V and 3 bases from J, with 11 bases in between. CDR3 sequence: CASSLAGISEETQYF. The CDR3, as DNA: TGTGCCAGCAGCTTAGCGGGCATCAGTGAAGAGACCCAGTACTTC.

This sequence joins TRBV24-1 and TRBJ2-5; tentative D call: TRBD2 (7 bases). The CDR3 totals 13 residues. From germline, CDR1 is KGHDR and CDR2 SFDVKD. Trimming removed 3 bases from V and 6 bases from J, with 10 bases in between. The CDR3 region has the DNA TGTGCCACCAGTGATGGGGGGGCTCAGACCCAGTACTTC. Translating it yields CATSDGGAQTQYF.

There are a few counts of this clonotype. The V call is TRBV5-1, the J call TRBJ2-5, with unresolved D. CDR1 SGHRS and CDR2 YFSETQ come from the germline V gene. V was clipped by 3 bases and J by 1 base, with 10 bases between them. This CDR3 has 14 amino acids. For the CDR3, the DNA is TGCGCCAGCAGCTCCAAAACAGCCCAAGAGACCCAGTACTTC. It translates to CASSSKTAQETQYF.

The chain uses TRBV20-1 and TRBJ1-6; D ambiguous. Germline lookup yields CDR1 DFQATT and CDR2 SNEGSKA (reference sequence). Trimming cost V 2 bases and J 7 bases, with 9 bases left between them. CDR3 length: 13 amino acids. Here the CDR3 DNA reads TGCAGTGCTAGAAAGACTTCGAATTCACCCCTCCACTTT. This gives the protein CSARKTSNSPLHF.

This clonotype came up a few times. The chain carries TRBV7-2 and TRBJ2-3, with 7 bases that match TRBD2. The CDR3 sequence is 15 residues long. The junction had 8 bases not matched to a gene; V was cut back by 1 base and J by 7 bases. The germline CDR1 and CDR2 sequences are SGHTA and FQGNSA. CDR3 residues: CASSLVAGRAYTQYF. CDR3 coding DNA: TGTGCCAGCAGCTTAGTGGCGGGGAGGGCATATACGCAGTATTTT.

The J gene is TRBJ1-1, the V gene TRBV24-1; D possibly corresponds to TRBD1 (5 bases). Trimming removed 5 bases at V and 3 bases at J, with 9 bases between. The CDR3 length is 13 residues. CDR1 KGHDR and CDR2 SFDVKD come from the germline V gene. CDR3 sequence: CATSVRGDTEAFF. CDR3 nucleotide sequence: TGTGCCACCAGTGTACGAGGGGACACTGAAGCTTTCTTT.

V gene TRBV7-3 combines with J gene TRBJ2-7, with unresolved D. With 2 bases removed from V and 3 bases from J, the gap between germline ends came to 14 bases. CDR3 size: 15 residues. CDR1 is SGHTA, CDR2 FQGTGA, per germline. The CDR3 coding sequence is TGTGCCAGCAGCTTATTTAAGCTGGGCCACTACGAGCAGTACTTC. Translation: CASSLFKLGHYEQYF.

The rearrangement joins TRBV14 to TRBJ1-2; possible D gene TRBD1, 5 bases. Germline V gives CDR1 SGHDN, CDR2 FVKESK. This CDR3 region has 13 residues. Trimming removed 3 bases at V and 2 bases at J, with 7 bases between. DNA of the CDR3: TGTGCCAGCAGCCAGACAGCGAACTATGGCTACACCTTC. It codes for CASSQTANYGYTF.

A few counts support this clonotype. The rearrangement links TRBV19 to TRBJ2-6, with 8 bases lining up with TRBD1. The CDR3 loop spans 20 amino acids. Germline-derived CDR1 and CDR2 are LNHDA and SQIVND (reference sequence). With V trimmed by 3 bases and J by 0 bases, 13 bases remained unmatched. The CDR3 spells CASSMGRTGLTRSGANVLTF. CDR3 DNA sequence: TGTGCCAGTAGTATGGGCAGGACAGGGCTAACACGCTCTGGGGCCAACGTCCTGACTTTC.

In its sample, this clonotype was seen a few times. The genes are TRBV20-1 and TRBJ1-5; no reliable D call. The CDR3 loop spans 13 amino acids. The germline gives CDR1 DFQATT, CDR2 SNEGSKA (reference sequence). Deletions cut 2 bases from V and 6 bases from J, with 11 bases between. CDR3 nucleotide sequence: TGCAGTGCTAGAAATTCAGTGGGTCAGCCCCAGCATTTT. This translates into CSARNSVGQPQHF.

This clonotype occurred a few times. V gene TRBV27 combines with J gene TRBJ2-7; 8 bases map to TRBD1. CDR1 is MNHEY and CDR2 is SMNVEV in the germline V gene (reference sequence). The CDR3 spans 13 residues. V was clipped by 10 bases and J by 2 bases; unmatched bases: 7. This CDR3 reads CAITDRVTYEQYF. The CDR3 DNA is TGTGCCATCACGGACAGGGTAACCTACGAGCAGTACTTC.

This clonotype was observed a few times. The J gene is TRBJ2-1, the V gene TRBV20-1; D is undetermined. The CDR3 has 13 residues. Trimming stripped 6 bases from V and 5 bases from J, with 14 bases between. CDR1 is DFQATT and CDR2 is SNEGSKA in the germline V gene (reference sequence). The CDR3 spells CSANPTVNNEQFF. The CDR3, as DNA: TGCAGTGCGAATCCGACCGTTAACAATGAGCAGTTCTTC.

This clonotype has a handful of counts. The V call is TRBV6-1, the J call TRBJ1-3; no definite D call. CDR1 is MNHNS and CDR2 is SASEGT in the germline V gene. The CDR3 totals 13 residues. Trimming left V 6 bases short and J 0 bases short, with 6 bases between. The CDR3 spells CASSTYSGNTIYF. The CDR3 coding sequence is TGTGCCAGCAGCACCTACTCTGGAAACACCATATATTTT.

This sequence joins TRBV14 and TRBJ2-5, with TRBD2 matching over 8 bases. Losses at the gene ends were 0 bases for V and 4 bases for J; bases not matched to a gene: 13. In germline, CDR1 is SGHDN, CDR2 FVKESK. This CDR3 contains 18 residues. In DNA form, the CDR3 reads TGTGCCAGCAGCCAAGATTCTAGGCGTCCACGGGGGGGAGAGACCCAGTACTTC. Amino acids: CASSQDSRRPRGGETQYF.

Concerning this clonotype itself: At one end, the junction sequence differs from germline, possibly due to a read error. The chain recombines TRBV25-1 with TRBJ1-2; 7 bases are a match to TRBD1. The CDR3 has 15 residues. The germline V gene has CDR1 MGHDK and CDR2 SYGVNS. The CDR3 reads CVSSGTPGTEDGYTF. The CDR3 DNA reads as TGTGTCAGCAGTGGAACCCCAGGGACAGAGGATGGCTACACCTTC.

Regarding this clonotype: Only one base separates this from a far larger clonotype, so it likely reflects a read error. The genes are TRBV5-6 and TRBJ2-1, with no clear D. Judging by the DNA end, TRBJ2-7 fits better; the J call may be wrong. The CDR3 is 11 amino acids. The V gene's germline CDR1 is SGHDT and CDR2 YYEEEE. In nucleotides, the CDR3 is TGTGCCAGCAGCTCAAACCACGAGCAGTACTTC. Its protein product is CASSSNHEQYF.

This clonotype is classed as medium-sized (0.01 to 0.1%). The chain is built from TRBV6-5 and TRBJ1-5; D not certain. The CDR3 has 16 residues. The germline CDR1 and CDR2 sequences are MNHEY and SVGAGI. V gave up 0 bases and J gave up 1 base, with 10 bases separating them. CDR3 bases: TGTGCCAGCAGTTACTCGATTGGTAGGAGCAATCAGCCCCAGCATTTT. The encoded protein is CASSYSIGRSNQPQHF.

This clonotype qualifies as medium-sized. CDR3 sequence reads: CAWSQGGSTDTQYF. The DNA of the CDR3 is TGTGCCTGGAGTCAGGGGGGGAGCACAGATACGCAGTATTTT. This chain joins TRBV30 and TRBJ2-3; D is tentatively TRBD1 or TRBD2 (7 bases each). There are 14 residues in the CDR3. CDR1 is GTSNPN, CDR2 SVGIG, per germline (reference sequence). V was shortened by 2 bases and J by 0 bases, with 9 bases between the two germline ends.